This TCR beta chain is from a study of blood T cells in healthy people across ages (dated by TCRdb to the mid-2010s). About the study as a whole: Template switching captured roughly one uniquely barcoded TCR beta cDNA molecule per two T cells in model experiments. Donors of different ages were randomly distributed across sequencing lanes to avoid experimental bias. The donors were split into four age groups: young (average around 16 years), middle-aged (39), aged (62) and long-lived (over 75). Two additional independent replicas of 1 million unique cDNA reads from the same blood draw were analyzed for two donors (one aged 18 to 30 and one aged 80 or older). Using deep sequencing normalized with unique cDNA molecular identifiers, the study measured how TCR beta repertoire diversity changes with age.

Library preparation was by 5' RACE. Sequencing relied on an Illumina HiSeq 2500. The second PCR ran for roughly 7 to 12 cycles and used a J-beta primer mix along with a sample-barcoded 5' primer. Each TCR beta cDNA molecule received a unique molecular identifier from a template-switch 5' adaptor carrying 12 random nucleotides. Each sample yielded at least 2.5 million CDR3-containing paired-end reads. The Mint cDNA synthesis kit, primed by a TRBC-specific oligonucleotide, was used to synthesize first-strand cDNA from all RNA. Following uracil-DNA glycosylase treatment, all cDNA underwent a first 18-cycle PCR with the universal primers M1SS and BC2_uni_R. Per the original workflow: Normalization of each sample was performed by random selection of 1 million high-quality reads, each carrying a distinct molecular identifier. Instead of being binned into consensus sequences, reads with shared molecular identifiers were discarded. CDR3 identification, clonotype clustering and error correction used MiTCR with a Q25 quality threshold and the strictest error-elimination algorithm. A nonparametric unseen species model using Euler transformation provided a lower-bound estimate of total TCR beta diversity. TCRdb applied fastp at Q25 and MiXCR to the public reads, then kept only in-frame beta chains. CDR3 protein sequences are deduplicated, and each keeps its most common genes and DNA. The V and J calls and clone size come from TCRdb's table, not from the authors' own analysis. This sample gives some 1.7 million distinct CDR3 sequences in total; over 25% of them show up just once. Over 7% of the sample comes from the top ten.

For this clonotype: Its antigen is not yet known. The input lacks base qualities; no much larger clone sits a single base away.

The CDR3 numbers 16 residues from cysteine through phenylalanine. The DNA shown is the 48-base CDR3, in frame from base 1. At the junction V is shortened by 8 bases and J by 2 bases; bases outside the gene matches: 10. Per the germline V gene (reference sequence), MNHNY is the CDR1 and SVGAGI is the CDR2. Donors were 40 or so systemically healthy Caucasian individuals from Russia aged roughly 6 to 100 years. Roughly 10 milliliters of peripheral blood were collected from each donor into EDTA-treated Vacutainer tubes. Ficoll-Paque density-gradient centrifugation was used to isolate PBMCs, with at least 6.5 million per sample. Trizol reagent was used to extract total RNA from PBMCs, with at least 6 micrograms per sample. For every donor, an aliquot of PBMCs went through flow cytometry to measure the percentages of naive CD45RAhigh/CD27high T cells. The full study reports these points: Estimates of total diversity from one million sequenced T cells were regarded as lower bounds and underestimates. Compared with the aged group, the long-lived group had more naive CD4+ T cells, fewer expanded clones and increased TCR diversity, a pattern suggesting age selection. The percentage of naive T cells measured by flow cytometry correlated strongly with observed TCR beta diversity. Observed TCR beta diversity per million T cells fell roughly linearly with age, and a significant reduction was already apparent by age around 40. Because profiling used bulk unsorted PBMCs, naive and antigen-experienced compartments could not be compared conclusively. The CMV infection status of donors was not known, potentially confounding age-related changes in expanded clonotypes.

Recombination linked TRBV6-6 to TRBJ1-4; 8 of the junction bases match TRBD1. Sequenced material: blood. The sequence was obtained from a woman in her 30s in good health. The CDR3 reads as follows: CASWTGSGGTNEKLFF. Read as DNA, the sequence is TGTGCCAGCTGGACAGGGTCCGGAGGGACTAATGAAAAACTGTTTTTT.